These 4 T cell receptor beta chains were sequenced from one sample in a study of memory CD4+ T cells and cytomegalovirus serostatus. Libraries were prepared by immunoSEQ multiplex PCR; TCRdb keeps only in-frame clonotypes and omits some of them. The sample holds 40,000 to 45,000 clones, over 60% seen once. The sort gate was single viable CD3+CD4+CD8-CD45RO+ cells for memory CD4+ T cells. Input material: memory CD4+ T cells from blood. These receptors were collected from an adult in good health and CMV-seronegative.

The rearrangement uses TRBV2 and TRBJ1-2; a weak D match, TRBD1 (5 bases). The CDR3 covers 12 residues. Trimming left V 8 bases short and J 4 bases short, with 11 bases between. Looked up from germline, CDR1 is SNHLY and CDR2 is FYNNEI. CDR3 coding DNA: TGTGCCAGCCGGGCCGGGGGCTATGGCTACACCTTC. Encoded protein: CASRAGGYGYTF.

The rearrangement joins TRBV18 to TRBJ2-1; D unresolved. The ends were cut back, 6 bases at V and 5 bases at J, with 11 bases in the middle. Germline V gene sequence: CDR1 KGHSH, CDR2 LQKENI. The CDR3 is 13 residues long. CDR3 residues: CASSDGYNNEQFF. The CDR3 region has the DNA TGTGCCAGCTCCGACGGGTACAACAATGAGCAGTTCTTC.

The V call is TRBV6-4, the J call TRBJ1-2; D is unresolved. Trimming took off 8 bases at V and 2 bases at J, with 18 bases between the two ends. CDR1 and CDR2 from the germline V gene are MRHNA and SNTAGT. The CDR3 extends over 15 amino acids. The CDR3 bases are TGTGCCAGCCCCTTCCAACAGCCCAAAAACTATGGCTACACCTTC. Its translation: CASPFQQPKNYGYTF.

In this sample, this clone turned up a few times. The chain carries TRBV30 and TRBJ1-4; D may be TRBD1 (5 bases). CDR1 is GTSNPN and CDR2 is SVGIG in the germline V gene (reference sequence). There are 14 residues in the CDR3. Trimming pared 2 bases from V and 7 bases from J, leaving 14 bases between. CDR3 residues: CAWSRGDGGEKLFF. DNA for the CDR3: TGTGCCTGGAGTAGAGGGGATGGAGGTGAAAAACTGTTTTTT.